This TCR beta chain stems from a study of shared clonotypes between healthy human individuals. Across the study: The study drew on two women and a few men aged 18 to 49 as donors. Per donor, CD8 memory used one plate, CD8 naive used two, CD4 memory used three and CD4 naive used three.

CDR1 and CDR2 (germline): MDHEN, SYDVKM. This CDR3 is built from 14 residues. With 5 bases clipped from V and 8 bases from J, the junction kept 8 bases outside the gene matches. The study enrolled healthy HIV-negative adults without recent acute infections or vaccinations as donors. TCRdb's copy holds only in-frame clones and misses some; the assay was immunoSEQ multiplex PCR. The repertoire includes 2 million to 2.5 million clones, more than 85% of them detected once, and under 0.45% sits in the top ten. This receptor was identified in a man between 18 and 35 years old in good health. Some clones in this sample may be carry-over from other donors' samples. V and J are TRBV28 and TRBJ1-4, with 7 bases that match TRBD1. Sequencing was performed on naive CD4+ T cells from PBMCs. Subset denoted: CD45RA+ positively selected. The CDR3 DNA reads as TGTGCCAGCAGTCGCGACAGGGCCAGAGAAAAACTGTTTTTT. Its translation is CASSRDRAREKLFF.